A single sample gave rise to the 7 T cell receptor beta chains below, sequenced in a study of T cell responses to AZD1222 COVID-19 vaccine. Libraries were prepared by immunoSEQ multiplex PCR; TCRdb keeps only in-frame clonotypes and omits some of them. The sample has approximately 100,000 clones, just under 95% seen once. The sequences come from peripheral blood, collected on day 0 of AZD1222 vaccination. The receptors shown here come from an adult in good health.

The rearrangement joins TRBV9 to TRBJ1-3; D uncertain. Germline V gene lookup returns CDR1 SGDLS and CDR2 YYNGEE. The CDR3 consists of 13 residues. V was cut by 2 bases and J by 2 bases, with 5 bases left in between. The DNA for the CDR3 is TGTGCCAGCAGCGTCGTTCCTGGAAACACCATATATTTT. Translation: CASSVVPGNTIYF.

The chain joins TRBV6-5 to TRBJ2-1, with D hard to call. V lost 4 bases and J lost 7, with 11 bases in between. The CDR3 consists of 13 residues. CDR1 MNHEY and CDR2 SVGAGI come from the germline V gene. CDR3 bases: TGTGCCAGCAGTTCACCGACCGGGAATGAGCAGTTCTTC. Translating it yields CASSSPTGNEQFF.

This chain uses TRBV11-2 with TRBJ2-3; D possibly corresponds to TRBD2 (6 bases). Trimming took off 0 bases at V and 1 base at J, with 11 bases between the two ends. The CDR3 has 16 residues. In germline, CDR1 is SGHAT, CDR2 FQNNGV. The DNA for the CDR3 is TGTGCCAGCAGCTTAGATCTAGAGCGGGGCACAGATACGCAGTATTTT. It encodes CASSLDLERGTDTQYF.

The CDR3 protein is CASGLATFRTNEKLFF. The CDR3 coding sequence is TGTGCTAGTGGTTTGGCGACCTTCCGGACTAATGAAAAACTGTTTTTT. V is TRBV12-5 and J is TRBJ1-4; D is ambiguous. V lost 1 base and J 2 bases, leaving 11 bases between the germline ends. Germline CDR1 LGHNT, CDR2 FRNRAP. CDR3 length: 16 residues.

This chain joins TRBV18 and TRBJ2-1; D may be TRBD1 (6 bases). The CDR3 totals 13 residues. CDR1 is KGHSH and CDR2 is LQKENI in the germline V gene. With 4 bases removed from V and 5 bases from J, the gap between germline ends came to 9 bases. The CDR3 protein is CASSRYRDNEQFF. CDR3 DNA: TGTGCCAGCTCACGGTACAGGGACAATGAGCAGTTCTTC.

The chain couples TRBV12-3 or TRBV12-4 to TRBJ1-1; 8 positions agree with TRBD1. This CDR3 has 13 amino acids. V shed 6 bases, J shed 10 bases, and the junction held 10 bases outside the gene matches. The CDR3 bases are TGTGCCAGCAGCCCCGGGACAGGAGGAAGAGCTTTCTTT. Residues: CASSPGTGGRAFF.

V gene TRBV5-5 combines with J gene TRBJ1-4, with D possibly being TRBD1 (5 bases). Germline lookup yields CDR1 SGHKS and CDR2 YYEKEE (reference sequence). This CDR3 has 18 residues. V was clipped by 4 bases and J by 0 bases, with 19 bases between them. The CDR3 DNA reads TGTGCCAGCAGCGCCTGGCAGGGTGGGTTTGCAACTAATGAAAAACTGTTTTTT. This translates into CASSAWQGGFATNEKLFF.